The TCR beta chain under discussion was sequenced for a study of blood T cells in healthy people across ages. PBMCs numbering at least 6.5 million were isolated per sample. Trimming cost V 6 bases and J 5 bases; bases outside gene matches: 11. The CDR3 length is 16 residues. CDR1 is SGHTA and CDR2 is FQGNSA in the germline V gene. This clonotype occurred a few times. The authors ran a second PCR of about 7 to 11 cycles using a sample-barcoded 5' primer and a J-beta primer mix. TCRdb fed the 5' RACE reads into MiXCR, producing one record per CDR3 protein. The table lists around 700,000 distinct CDR3 sequences, roughly 25% of them singletons. The data were also submitted as part of a second study, on T cells of mothers and their children. That paper states: The study recruited a few healthy Caucasian mothers and their six children as donors.

This clonotype originated in a boy between 10 and 17 years old in good health. The chain joins TRBV7-2 to TRBJ2-5; 11 bases map to TRBD2. Sample: blood. CDR3 region: CASRANLAGGFETQYF. CDR3 nucleotide sequence: TGTGCCAGCAGAGCCAACTTAGCGGGGGGGTTTGAGACCCAGTACTTC.